The present T cell receptor beta chain was sequenced within a study of spatial heterogeneity in lung cancer. All TCR cDNA molecules were individually tagged with a unique molecular identifier. Each CDR3 protein is one row after TCRdb ran MiXCR on the 5' RACE reads. This sample yields 60,000 to 90,000 distinct CDR3 sequences, of which about 7.8% are seen a single time; about 7% belongs to the top ten. The time point here: sample taken at primary tumor resection. The donor group consisted of roughly 70 patients who had untreated, early-stage non-small cell lung cancer. The input material, whole RNA from tumor, nontumor lung or frozen PBMC, was sequenced unsorted. V lost 4 bases to trimming and J lost 5 bases, with 5 bases between them. Per the germline V gene, CDR1 is SGHTA and CDR2 is FQGNSA. This CDR3 has 11 residues.

The J gene is TRBJ2-5, the V gene TRBV7-2; no reliable D call. The input for sequencing was PBMCs, taken at surgery. The sequence came from a male donor with early-stage non-small cell lung cancer. The CDR3 protein is CASSWQETQYF. DNA of the CDR3: TGTGCCAGCAGCTGGCAGGAGACCCAGTACTTC.